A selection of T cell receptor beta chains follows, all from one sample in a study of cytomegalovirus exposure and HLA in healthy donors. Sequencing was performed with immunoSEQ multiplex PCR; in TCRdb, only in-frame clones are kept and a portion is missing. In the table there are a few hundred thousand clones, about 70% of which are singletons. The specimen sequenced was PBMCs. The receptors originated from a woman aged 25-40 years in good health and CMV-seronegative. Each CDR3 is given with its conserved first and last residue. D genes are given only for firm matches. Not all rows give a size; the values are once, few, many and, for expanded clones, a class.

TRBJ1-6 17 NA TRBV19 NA CVSRAPGGGSYNSPLHF TGTGTCAGTAGAGCCCCGGGTGGTGGGTCCTATAATTCACCCCTCCACTTT
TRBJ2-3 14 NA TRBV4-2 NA CASSSAGLTDTQYF TGTGCCAGCTCATCAGCGGGCCTCACAGATACGCAGTATTTT
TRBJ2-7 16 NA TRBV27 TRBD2 CASSPGTSGTIYEQYF TGTGCCAGCAGTCCCGGGACTAGCGGGACAATCTACGAGCAGTACTTC
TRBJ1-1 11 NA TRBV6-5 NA CALGGNTEAFF TGTGCCTTGGGGGGGAACACTGAAGCTTTCTTT
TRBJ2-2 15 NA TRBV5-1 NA CASSLGPGEVGELFF TGCGCCAGCAGCTTGGGGCCGGGAGAGGTCGGGGAGCTGTTTTTT
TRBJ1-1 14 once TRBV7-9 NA CASSLAGTNTEAFF TGTGCCAGCAGCTTGGCGGGGACGAACACTGAAGCTTTCTTT
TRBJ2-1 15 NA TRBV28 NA CASSFLFAPDREQFF TGTGCCAGCAGTTTTTTGTTCGCCCCTGATCGGGAGCAGTTCTTC
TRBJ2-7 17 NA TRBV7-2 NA CASSSPTRLALAYEQYF TGTGCCAGCAGCTCCCCAACCCGCCTAGCGCTGGCCTACGAGCAGTACTTC
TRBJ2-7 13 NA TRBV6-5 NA CASSEGATGEQYF TGTGCCAGCAGTGAAGGGGCGACAGGCGAGCAGTACTTC
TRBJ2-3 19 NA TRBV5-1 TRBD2 CASSPGGSGSSPSTDTQYF TGCGCCAGCAGCCCTGGGGGTAGCGGGAGTTCCCCTAGCACAGATACGCAGTATTTT
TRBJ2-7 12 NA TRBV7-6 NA CASSPTGDEQYF TGTGCCAGCAGTCCAACAGGTGACGAGCAGTACTTC
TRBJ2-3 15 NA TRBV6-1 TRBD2 CASSLAGADTDTQYF TGTGCCAGCAGTCTAGCGGGGGCAGATACAGATACGCAGTATTTT
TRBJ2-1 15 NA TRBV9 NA CASSVRSESYNEQFF TGTGCCAGCAGCGTGCGTAGCGAGTCCTACAATGAGCAGTTCTTC
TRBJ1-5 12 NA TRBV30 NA CAWEQDNQPQHF TGTGCCTGGGAACAGGATAATCAGCCCCAGCATTTT
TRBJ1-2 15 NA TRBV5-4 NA CASSLDRGSNYGYTF TGTGCCAGCAGCTTGGATAGGGGCTCAAACTATGGCTACACCTTC
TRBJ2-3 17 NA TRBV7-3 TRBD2 CASSLRGGDASSDTQYF TGTGCCAGCAGCTTAAGGGGGGGGGACGCCAGCTCAGATACGCAGTATTTT
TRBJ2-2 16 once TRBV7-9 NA CSSSLSGSSETGELFF TGTTCCAGCAGCTTAAGCGGTAGTTCCGAGACCGGGGAGCTGTTTTTT
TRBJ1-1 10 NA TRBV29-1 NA CSVLYSEAFF TGCAGCGTTCTATACTCTGAAGCTTTCTTT
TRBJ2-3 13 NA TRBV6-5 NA CASVASSTDTQYF TGTGCCAGCGTTGCGTCTAGCACAGATACGCAGTATTTT
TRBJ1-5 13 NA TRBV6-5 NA CASGLNENQPQHF TGTGCCAGCGGACTGAACGAAAATCAGCCCCAGCATTTT
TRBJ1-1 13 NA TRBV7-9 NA CASSLPSGNEAFF TGTGCCAGCAGCTTGCCGTCGGGTAATGAAGCTTTCTTT
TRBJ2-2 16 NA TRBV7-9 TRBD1 CASSFRTGGIPGELFF TGTGCCAGCAGCTTTAGGACAGGGGGTATCCCCGGGGAGCTGTTTTTT